The present T cell receptor beta chain was sequenced within a study of OX40 agonist ivuxolimab in advanced cancers. Regarding the study in general: Ivuxolimab was an agonistic, fully human IgG2 monoclonal antibody directed against OX40 (CD134), a costimulatory receptor. Intravenous ivuxolimab was administered to patients every 2 weeks at six dose levels: 0.01, 0.1, 0.3, 1.5, 3 and 10 mg/kg. Of the roughly 50 dose-escalation patients, hepatocellular carcinoma was present in roughly 19, melanoma in some 15, renal cell carcinoma in 9 and head and neck cancer in 9. In the dose-escalation cohort, around four fifths of patients were male, and the mean age was approximately 60 years, with a range of roughly 20 to 79. Prior anti-PD-1, anti-PD-L1 or anti-CTLA-4 therapy was permitted, and 30% to 50% of dose-escalation patients had received checkpoint inhibitors. Partial responses were achieved by three dose-escalation patients, of whom one had hepatocellular carcinoma and two had cutaneous melanoma. Peripheral TCRbeta sequencing aimed to test whether ivuxolimab altered TCR sequence diversity and caused clonal T-cell expansion. The paper reports the monotherapy dose-escalation portion (N of about 47 patients) of the phase I ivuxolimab trial. The research as a whole found: At doses of 0.1 to 3.0 mg/kg, clonal expansion of both CD4+ and CD8+ blood T cells was observed from baseline to week 6. Which antigens the clonally expanded peripheral T cells were specific for was not determined. Partial responders in the 0.1-3.0 mg/kg groups had among the lowest normalized peripheral clonal expansion, especially among CD8+ T cells. Low levels of normalized T-cell clonal expansion were also seen in some patients who did not respond. On average, CD8+ T cells showed more expanded clones than CD4+ T cells after ivuxolimab.

In the case of this clone: Its antigen is not yet known. No quality values exist for individual bases; no much larger clone is one base distant.

Taken from cysteine to phenylalanine, the CDR3 has 14 residues. Only CDR3 DNA remains: 42 bases, in frame from the first base. The trim is 2 bases for V and 8 bases for J, with a gap of 10 bases between the germline ends. The germline V gene (reference sequence) supplies CDR1 MNHEY and CDR2 SMNVEV. Patients with a history of autoimmune disease or receiving systemic immunosuppression were excluded from the trial. In every dose cohort, peripheral blood was drawn for TCR sequencing at baseline, cycle 4 day 1, and cycle 7 day 1. The samples were drawn from a first-in-human, open-label, multicenter phase I dose-escalation trial of ivuxolimab. Adults with locally advanced or metastatic melanoma, renal cell carcinoma, hepatocellular carcinoma or head and neck squamous cell carcinoma were enrolled in the trial. Before TCR sequencing, CD4+ and CD8+ T cells were separately sorted from peripheral blood. For sequencing of the TCRbeta CDR3 region, genomic DNA was extracted from the sorted cells. TCRbeta CDR3 regions were sequenced using the immunoSEQ Assay. The immuneACCESS repertoire file appears here via TCRdb, limited to in-frame rearrangements. These files lack a portion of the clones; in checked studies, under half of the deficit traces to unresolved V genes, and the cause of the others is not known. The sample data list just under 65,000 clones, and 86% of these were observed just once. The top ten clonotypes cover roughly 1.2% of the sample.

The chain is assembled from TRBV27 and TRBJ1-6; the D gene remains uncertain. The sample here was CD4+ or CD8+ T cells sorted from blood, taken in a trial of the OX40 agonist ivuxolimab. The sequence was collected from an adult with an advanced solid tumor such as melanoma, head and neck, liver or kidney cancer. The CDR3 in this case is CASSLHARDSPLHF. The bases read TGTGCCAGCAGTTTACACGCGAGGGATTCACCCCTCCACTTT.